This paragraph reports one TCR beta chain. Its antigen is not identified. This CDR3 is 13 amino acids long. Germline V gives CDR1 LNHDA, CDR2 SQIVND (reference sequence). Trimming took off 8 bases at V and 0 bases at J, with 8 bases between the two ends. The sample belongs to a study of cytomegalovirus exposure and HLA in healthy donors. Whole-study findings and limits: Roughly uniform depth of sequencing across donors was assumed in presence/absence analyses.

With 60 Vbeta and 13 Jbeta primers, the PCR was carried out. Data came from immunoSEQ multiplex PCR; TCRdb stores just in-frame clones and leaves some out. The sample lists under 200,000 clones; around 77% were seen once. The TCR was taken from a woman aged 45-65 years in good health and CMV-seropositive. The J gene is TRBJ2-4, the V gene TRBV19; unclear D gene. Sequenced material: PBMCs. The CDR3 sequence is CASSSLAKNIQYF. In DNA, the CDR3 is TGTGCCAGTTCGAGTTTAGCCAAAAACATTCAGTACTTC.